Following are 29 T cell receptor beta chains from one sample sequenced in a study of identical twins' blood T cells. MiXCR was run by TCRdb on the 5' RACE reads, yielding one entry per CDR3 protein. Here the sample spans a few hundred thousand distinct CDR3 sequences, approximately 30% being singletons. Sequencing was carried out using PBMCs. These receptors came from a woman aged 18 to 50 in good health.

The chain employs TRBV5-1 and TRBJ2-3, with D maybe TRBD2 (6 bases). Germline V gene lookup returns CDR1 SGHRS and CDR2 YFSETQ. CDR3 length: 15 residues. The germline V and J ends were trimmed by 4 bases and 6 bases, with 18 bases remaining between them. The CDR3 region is CASSVGIRTMDTQYF. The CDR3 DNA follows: TGCGCCAGCAGCGTGGGTATTCGGACTATGGATACGCAGTATTTT.

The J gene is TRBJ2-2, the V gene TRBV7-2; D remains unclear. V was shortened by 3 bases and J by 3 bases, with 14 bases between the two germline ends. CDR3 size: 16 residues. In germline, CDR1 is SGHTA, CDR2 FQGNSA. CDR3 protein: CASSFLVLRDTGELFF. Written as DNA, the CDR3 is TGTGCCAGCAGCTTCTTGGTCCTTAGGGACACCGGGGAGCTGTTTTTT.

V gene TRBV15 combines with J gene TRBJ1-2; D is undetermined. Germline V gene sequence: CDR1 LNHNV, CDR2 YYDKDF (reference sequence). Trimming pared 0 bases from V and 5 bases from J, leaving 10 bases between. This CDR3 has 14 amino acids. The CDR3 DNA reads TGTGCCACCAGCAGAGACTCACTCTTTTATGGCTACACCTTC. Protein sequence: CATSRDSLFYGYTF.

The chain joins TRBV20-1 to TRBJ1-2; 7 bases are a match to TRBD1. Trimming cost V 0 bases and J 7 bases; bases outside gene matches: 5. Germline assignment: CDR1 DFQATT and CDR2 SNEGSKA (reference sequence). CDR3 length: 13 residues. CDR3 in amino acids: CSAREGGQAGYTF. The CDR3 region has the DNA TGCAGTGCTAGAGAGGGTGGACAGGCTGGCTACACCTTC.

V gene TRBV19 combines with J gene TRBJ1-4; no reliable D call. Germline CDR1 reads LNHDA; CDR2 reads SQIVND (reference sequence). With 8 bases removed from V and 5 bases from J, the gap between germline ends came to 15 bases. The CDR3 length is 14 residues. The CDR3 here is CASALRDRNEKLFF. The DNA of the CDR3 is TGTGCCAGTGCCCTCCGAGACCGGAATGAAAAACTGTTTTTT.

CDR3 amino acids: CASSFASEYEQYF. The CDR3 nucleotides read TGTGCCAGCAGCTTTGCTAGCGAGTACGAGCAGTACTTC. The chain has TRBV5-5 and TRBJ2-7; maybe TRBD2 (6 bases). V was trimmed by 2 bases and J by 4 bases, leaving 10 bases between them. This CDR3 has 13 residues. The germline CDR1 and CDR2 sequences are SGHKS and YYEKEE (reference sequence).

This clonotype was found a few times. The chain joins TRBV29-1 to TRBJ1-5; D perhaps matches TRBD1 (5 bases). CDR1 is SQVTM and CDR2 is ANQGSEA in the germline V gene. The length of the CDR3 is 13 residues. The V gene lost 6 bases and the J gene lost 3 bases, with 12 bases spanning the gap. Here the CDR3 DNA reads TGCAGCGTGCGGACAAGTACCAATCAGCCCCAGCATTTT. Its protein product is CSVRTSTNQPQHF.

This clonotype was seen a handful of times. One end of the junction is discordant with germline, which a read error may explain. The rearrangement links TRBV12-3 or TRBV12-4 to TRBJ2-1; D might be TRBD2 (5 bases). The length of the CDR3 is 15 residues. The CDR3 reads CASSLAPSSYNEQFF. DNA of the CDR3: TGTGCCAGCAGCTTAGCGCCTAGCTCCTACAATGAGCAGTTCTTC.

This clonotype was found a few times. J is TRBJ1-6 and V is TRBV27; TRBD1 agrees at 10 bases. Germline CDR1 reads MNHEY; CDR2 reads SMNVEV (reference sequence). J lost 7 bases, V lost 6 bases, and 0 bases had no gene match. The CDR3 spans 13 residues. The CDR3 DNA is TGTGCCAGCAGGGGACAGGGGAATTCACCCCTCCACTTT. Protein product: CASRGQGNSPLHF.

CDR3 protein: CASSYSGYNEQFF. The CDR3 DNA is TGTGCCAGCAGTTACTCGGGGTATAATGAGCAGTTCTTC. The chain employs TRBV6-2 or TRBV6-3 and TRBJ2-1; no reliable D call. Trimming shortened V by 0 bases and J by 7 bases, and 7 bases separated the two germline ends. The CDR3 has 13 amino acids. Germline CDR1 MNHEY, CDR2 SVGEGT.

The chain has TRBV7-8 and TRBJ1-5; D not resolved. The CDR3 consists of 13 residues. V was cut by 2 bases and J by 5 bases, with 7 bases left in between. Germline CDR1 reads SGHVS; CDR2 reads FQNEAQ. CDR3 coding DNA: TGTGCCAGCAGCTTACCAGGTGATCAGCCCCAGCATTTT. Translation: CASSLPGDQPQHF.

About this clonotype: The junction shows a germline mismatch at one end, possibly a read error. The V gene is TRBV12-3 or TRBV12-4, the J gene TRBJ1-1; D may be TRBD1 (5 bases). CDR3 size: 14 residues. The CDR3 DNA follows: TGCGCCAGCAGTCCAGACAGCAGGAACACTGAAGCTTTCTTT. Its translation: CASSPDSRNTEAFF.

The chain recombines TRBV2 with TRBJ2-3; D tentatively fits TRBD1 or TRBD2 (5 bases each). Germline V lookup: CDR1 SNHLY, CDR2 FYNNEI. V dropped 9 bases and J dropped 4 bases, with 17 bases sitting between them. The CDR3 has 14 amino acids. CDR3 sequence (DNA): TGTGCCAGTAGAATAGGGATGGGACCAGATACGCAGTATTTT. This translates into CASRIGMGPDTQYF. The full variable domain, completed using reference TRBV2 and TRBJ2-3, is EPEVTQTPSHQVTQMGQEVILRCVPISNHLYFYWYRQILGQKVEFLVSFYNNEISEKSEIFDDQFSVERPDGSNFTLKIRSTKLEDSAMYFCASRIGMGPDTQYFGPGTRLTVL.

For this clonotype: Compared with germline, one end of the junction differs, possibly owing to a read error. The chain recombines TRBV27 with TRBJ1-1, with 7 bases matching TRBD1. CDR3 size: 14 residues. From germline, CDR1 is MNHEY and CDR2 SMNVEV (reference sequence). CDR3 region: CASNQQGMNTEAFF. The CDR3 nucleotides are TGCGCCAGCAACCAACAGGGGATGAACACTGAAGCTTTCTTT.

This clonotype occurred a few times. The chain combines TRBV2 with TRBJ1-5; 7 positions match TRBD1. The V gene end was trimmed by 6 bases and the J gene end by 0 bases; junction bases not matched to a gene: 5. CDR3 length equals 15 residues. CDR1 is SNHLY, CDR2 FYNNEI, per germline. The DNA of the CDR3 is TGTGCCAGCAGGTACGACAGGGTTAGCAATCAGCCCCAGCATTTT. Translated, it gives CASRYDRVSNQPQHF.

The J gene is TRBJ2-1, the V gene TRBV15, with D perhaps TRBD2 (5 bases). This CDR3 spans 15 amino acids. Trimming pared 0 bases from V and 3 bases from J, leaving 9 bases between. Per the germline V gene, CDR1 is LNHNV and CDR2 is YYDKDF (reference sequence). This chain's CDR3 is CATSRDPDYYNEQFF. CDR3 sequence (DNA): TGTGCCACCAGCAGAGATCCAGACTACTACAATGAGCAGTTCTTC.

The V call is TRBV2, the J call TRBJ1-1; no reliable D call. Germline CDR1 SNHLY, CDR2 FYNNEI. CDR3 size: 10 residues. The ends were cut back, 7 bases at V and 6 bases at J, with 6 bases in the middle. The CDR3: CASITAEAFF. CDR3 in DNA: TGTGCCAGCATCACGGCTGAAGCTTTCTTT.

The CDR3 sequence: CSVVTWAYGYTF. CDR3 nucleotides: TGCAGCGTGGTGACCTGGGCCTATGGCTACACCTTC. The chain combines TRBV29-1 with TRBJ1-2; D is undetermined. Looked up from germline, CDR1 is SQVTM and CDR2 is ANQGSEA. The V and J ends lost 6 bases and 4 bases respectively, with 12 bases between them. The CDR3 length is 12 residues.

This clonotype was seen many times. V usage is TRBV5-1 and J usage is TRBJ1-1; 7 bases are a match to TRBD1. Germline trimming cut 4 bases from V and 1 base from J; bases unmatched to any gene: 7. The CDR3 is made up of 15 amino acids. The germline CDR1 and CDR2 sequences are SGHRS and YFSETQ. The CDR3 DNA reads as TGCGCCAGCAGCCCCCCGGGACAGACGAACACTGAAGCTTTCTTT. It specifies CASSPPGQTNTEAFF.

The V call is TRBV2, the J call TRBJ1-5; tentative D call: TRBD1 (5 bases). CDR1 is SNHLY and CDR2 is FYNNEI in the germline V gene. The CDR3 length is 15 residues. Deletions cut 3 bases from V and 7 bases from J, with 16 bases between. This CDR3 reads CASSDREGTSQPQHF. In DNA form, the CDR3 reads TGTGCCAGCAGTGACAGGGAGGGAACAAGCCAGCCCCAGCATTTT. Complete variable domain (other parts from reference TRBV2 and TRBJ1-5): EPEVTQTPSHQVTQMGQEVILRCVPISNHLYFYWYRQILGQKVEFLVSFYNNEISEKSEIFDDQFSVERPDGSNFTLKIRSTKLEDSAMYFCASSDREGTSQPQHFGDGTRLSIL.

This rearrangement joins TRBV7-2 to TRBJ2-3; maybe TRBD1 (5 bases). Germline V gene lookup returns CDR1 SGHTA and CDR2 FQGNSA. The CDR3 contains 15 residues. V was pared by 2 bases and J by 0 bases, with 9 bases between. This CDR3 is CASSLRQTSTDTQYF. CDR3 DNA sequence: TGTGCCAGCAGCTTACGACAGACTAGCACAGATACGCAGTATTTT.

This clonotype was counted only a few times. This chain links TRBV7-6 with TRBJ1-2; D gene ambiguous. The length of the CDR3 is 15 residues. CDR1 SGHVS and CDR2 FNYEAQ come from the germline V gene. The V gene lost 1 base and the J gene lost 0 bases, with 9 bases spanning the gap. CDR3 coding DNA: TGTGCCAGCAGCTTAGAGTCGATAGCTAACTATGGCTACACCTTC. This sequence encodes CASSLESIANYGYTF. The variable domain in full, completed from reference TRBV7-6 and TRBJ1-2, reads GAGVSQSPRYKVTKRGQDVALRCDPISGHVSLYWYRQALGQGPEFLTYFNYEAQQDKSGLPNDRFSAERPEGSISTLTIQRTEQRDSAMYRCASSLESIANYGYTFGSGTRLTVV.

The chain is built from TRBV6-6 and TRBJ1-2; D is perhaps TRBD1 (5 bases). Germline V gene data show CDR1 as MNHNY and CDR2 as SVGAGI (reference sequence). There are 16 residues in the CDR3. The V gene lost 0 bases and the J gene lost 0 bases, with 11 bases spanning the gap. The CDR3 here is CASSYSEGWANYGYTF. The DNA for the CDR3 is TGTGCCAGCAGTTACTCTGAGGGGTGGGCTAACTATGGCTACACCTTC.

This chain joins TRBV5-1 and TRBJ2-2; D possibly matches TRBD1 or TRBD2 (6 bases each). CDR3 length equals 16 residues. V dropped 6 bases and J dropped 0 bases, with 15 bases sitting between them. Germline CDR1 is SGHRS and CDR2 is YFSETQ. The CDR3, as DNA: TGCGCCAGCATTTTTTCGGGGGCCGCGAACACCGGGGAGCTGTTTTTT. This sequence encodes CASIFSGAANTGELFF. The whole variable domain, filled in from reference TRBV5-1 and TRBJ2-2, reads KAGVTQTPRYLIKTRGQQVTLSCSPISGHRSVSWYQQTPGQGLQFLFEYFSETQRNKGNFPGRFSGRQFSNSRSEMNVSTLELGDSALYLCASIFSGAANTGELFFGEGSRLTVL.

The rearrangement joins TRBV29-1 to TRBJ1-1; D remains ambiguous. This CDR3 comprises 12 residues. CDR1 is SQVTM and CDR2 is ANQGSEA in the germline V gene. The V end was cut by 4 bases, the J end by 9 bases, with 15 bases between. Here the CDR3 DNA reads TGCAGCGTTGTTGCCGACTCCTTGAAAGCTTTCTTT. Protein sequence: CSVVADSLKAFF. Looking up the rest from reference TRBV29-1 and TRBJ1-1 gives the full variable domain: SAVISQKPSRDICQRGTSLTIQCQVDSQVTMMFWYRQQPGQSLTLIATANQGSEATYESGFVIDKFPISRPNLTFSTLTVSNMSPEDSSIYLCSVVADSLKAFFGQGTRLTVV.

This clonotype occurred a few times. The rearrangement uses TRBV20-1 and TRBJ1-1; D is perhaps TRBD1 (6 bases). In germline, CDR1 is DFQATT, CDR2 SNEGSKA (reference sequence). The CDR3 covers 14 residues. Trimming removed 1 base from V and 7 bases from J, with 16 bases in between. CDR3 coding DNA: TGCAGTGCTAGAGGGGAGGGGGGGGATGTTGAAGCTTTCTTT. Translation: CSARGEGGDVEAFF.

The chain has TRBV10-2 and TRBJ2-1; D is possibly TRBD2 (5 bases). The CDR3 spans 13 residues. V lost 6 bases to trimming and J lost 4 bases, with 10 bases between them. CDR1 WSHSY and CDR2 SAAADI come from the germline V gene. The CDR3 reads CASSTRGYNEQFF. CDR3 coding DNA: TGCGCCAGCAGCACTCGAGGGTACAATGAGCAGTTCTTC.

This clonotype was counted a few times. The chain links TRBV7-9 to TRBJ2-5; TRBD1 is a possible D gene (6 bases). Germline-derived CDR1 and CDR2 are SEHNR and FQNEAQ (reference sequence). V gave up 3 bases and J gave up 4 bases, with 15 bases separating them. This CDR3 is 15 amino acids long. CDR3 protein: CASSFLQGSGETQYF. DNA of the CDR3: TGTGCCAGCAGCTTTTTACAGGGATCGGGAGAGACCCAGTACTTC.

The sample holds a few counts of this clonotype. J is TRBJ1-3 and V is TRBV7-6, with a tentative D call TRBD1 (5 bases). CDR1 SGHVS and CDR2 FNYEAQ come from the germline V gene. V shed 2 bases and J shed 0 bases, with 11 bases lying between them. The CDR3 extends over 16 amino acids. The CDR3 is CASSLSPGSSGNTIYF. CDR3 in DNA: TGTGCCAGCAGCTTATCCCCAGGGAGCTCTGGAAACACCATATATTTT.